This T cell receptor beta chain appears in the sequencing data of a study of cytomegalovirus exposure and HLA in healthy donors. Points from the study as a whole: Altogether, 150 to 200 TCR beta chains were recorded as cytomegalovirus-associated. The authors assumed roughly uniform sequencing depth across donors for presence/absence analyses. In a later analysis, specific HLA alleles were associated with 15,000 to 20,000 TCR beta sequences at a 0.05 false discovery rate.

A note on this clone: Its target is not known.

Use of 60 Vbeta and 13 Jbeta primers characterized the PCR. In the authors' methods: The count from a later analysis was some 83 million unique TCR beta chains, 9.5 million to 13 million of them shared. Data came from immunoSEQ multiplex PCR; TCRdb stores just in-frame clones and leaves some out. V, J and clone size are those of that table, while D and trimming were read from the DNA. This sample yields 180,000 or so clones, of which about three quarters are seen a single time; 0.75% to 0.8% belongs to the top ten. Germline assignment: CDR1 PRHDT and CDR2 FYEKMQ (reference sequence). CDR3 length: 15 amino acids. Between the trimmed V and J ends, which lost 4 bases and 6 bases, there was a span of 19 bases.

This receptor was identified in a female donor in good health and CMV-seronegative. This rearrangement joins TRBV13 to TRBJ2-7, with D maybe TRBD1 (6 bases). Sequenced: PBMCs. DNA for the CDR3: TGTGCCAGCAGCTACGACAGGTTAAGGTCTAGCGAGCAGTACTTC. Protein: CASSYDRLRSSEQYF.